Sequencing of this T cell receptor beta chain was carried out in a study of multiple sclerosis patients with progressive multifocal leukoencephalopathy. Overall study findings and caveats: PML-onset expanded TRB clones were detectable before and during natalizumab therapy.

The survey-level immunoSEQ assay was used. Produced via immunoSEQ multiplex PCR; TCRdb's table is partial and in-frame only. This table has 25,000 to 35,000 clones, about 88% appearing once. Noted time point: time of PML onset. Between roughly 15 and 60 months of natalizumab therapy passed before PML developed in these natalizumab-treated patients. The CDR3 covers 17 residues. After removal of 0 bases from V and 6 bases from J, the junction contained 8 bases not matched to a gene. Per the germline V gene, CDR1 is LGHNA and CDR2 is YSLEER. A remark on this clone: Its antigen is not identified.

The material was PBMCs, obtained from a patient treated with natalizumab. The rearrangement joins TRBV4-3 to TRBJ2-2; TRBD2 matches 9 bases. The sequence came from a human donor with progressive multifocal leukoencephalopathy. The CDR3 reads CASSQEVRGGDPGELFF. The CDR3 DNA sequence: TGCGCCAGCAGCCAAGAAGTTCGCGGGGGGGACCCCGGGGAGCTGTTTTTT.